This TCR beta chain was found in a study of T cell repertoires in cytomegalovirus infection. Study context: Recently described HLA-C-restricted plus well-studied HLA-B-restricted CMV epitopes were used. Carrying CMV and the relevant HLA type showed in public TCR beta signatures.

Broader study findings: Within the response measured ex vivo, HLA-C-restricted CMV-specific TCR beta clonotypes were dominant. Summed frequency of public TCR beta families distinguished CMV carriers with the relevant HLA.

This clonotype was seen a handful of times. Its antigen is still unknown. TCRdb re-analysed the reads in MiXCR, keeping a single row per CDR3 protein. The table shows approximately 350,000 distinct CDR3 sequences, with about 35% occurring only once. This receptor was taken from a human donor in good health (CMV status not recorded). Some clones in this sample may be carry-over from other donors' samples. This sample comprised cultured PBMCs, obtained from culture after CMV antigen stimulation.

CDR3 bases: TGTGCCAGCAGCTTAGGGGCGGGAGACAATTCACCCCTCCACTTT. Protein product: CASSLGAGDNSPLHF. The chain carries TRBV7-2 and TRBJ1-6; no clear D gene. CDR3 length: 15 amino acids. CDR1 is SGHTA and CDR2 is FQGNSA in the germline V gene. V lost 1 base to trimming and J lost 7 bases, with 11 bases between them.